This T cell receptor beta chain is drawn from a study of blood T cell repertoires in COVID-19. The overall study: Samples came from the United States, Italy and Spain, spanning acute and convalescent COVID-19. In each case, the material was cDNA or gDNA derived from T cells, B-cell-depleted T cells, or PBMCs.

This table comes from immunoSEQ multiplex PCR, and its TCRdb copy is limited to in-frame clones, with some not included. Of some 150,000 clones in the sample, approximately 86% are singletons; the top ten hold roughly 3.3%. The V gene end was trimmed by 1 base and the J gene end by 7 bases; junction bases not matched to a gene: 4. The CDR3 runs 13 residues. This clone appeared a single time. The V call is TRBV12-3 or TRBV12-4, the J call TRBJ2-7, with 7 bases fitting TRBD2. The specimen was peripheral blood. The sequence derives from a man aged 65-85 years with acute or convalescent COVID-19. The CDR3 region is CASSLGDYGEQYF. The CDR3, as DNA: TGTGCCAGCAGTTTAGGGGACTATGGGGAGCAGTACTTC.